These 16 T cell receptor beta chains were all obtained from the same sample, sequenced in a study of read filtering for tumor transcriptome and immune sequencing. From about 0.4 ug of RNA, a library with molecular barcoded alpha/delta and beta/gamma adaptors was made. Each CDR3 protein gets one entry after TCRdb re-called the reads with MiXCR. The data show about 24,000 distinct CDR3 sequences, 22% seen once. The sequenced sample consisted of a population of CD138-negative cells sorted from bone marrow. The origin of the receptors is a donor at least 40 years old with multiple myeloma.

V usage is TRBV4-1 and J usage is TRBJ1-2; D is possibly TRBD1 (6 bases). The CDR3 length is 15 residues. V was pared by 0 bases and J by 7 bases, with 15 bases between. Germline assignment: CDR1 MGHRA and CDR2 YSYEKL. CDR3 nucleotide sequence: TGCGCCAGCAGCCAAGATAATTTGGGGGGCGCTGGCTACACCTTC. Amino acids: CASSQDNLGGAGYTF.

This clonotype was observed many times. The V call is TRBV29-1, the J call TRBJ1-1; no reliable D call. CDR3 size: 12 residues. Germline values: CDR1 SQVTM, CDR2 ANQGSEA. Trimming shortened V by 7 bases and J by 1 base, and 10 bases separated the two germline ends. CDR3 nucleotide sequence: TGCAGCGCCTTACGTCCGAACACTGAAGCTTTCTTT. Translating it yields CSALRPNTEAFF.

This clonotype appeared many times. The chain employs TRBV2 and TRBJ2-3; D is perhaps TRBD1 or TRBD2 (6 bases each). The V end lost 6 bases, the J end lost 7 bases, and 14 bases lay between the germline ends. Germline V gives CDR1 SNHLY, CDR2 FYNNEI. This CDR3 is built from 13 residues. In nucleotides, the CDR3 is TGTGCCAGCAGGTCGGACGGGGGCAATACGCAGTATTTT. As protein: CASRSDGGNTQYF.

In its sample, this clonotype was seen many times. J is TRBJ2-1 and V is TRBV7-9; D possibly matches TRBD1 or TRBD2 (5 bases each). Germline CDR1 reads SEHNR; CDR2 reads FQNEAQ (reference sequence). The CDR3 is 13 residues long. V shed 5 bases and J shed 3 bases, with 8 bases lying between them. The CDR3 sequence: CASSRGLYNEQFF. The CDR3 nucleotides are TGTGCCAGCAGCCGGGGCCTCTACAATGAGCAGTTCTTC.

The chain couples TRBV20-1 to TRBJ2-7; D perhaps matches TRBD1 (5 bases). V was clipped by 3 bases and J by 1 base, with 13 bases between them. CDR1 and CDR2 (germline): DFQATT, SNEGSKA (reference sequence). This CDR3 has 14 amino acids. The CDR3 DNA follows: TGCAGTGCTAGGGGGCCGGGTGATTCCTACGAGCAGTACTTC. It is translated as CSARGPGDSYEQYF.

CDR3 residues: CASSYSGRRSGANVLTF. For the CDR3, the DNA is TGTGCCAGCAGTTACTCGGGACGCCGCTCTGGGGCCAACGTCCTGACTTTC. The chain couples TRBV6-5 to TRBJ2-6; D possibly matches TRBD1 or TRBD2 (5 bases each). Germline-derived CDR1 and CDR2 are MNHEY and SVGAGI. The CDR3 extends over 17 amino acids. Trimming took 0 bases from V and 0 from J, leaving 9 bases between them.

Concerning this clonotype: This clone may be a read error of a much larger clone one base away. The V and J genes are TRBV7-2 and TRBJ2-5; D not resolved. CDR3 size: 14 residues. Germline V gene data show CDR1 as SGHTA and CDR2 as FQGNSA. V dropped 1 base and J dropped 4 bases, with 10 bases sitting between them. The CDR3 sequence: CASSLGRSRETQYF. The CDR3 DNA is TGTGCCAGCAGCTTAGGCCGGTCCCGAGAGACCCAGTACTTC.

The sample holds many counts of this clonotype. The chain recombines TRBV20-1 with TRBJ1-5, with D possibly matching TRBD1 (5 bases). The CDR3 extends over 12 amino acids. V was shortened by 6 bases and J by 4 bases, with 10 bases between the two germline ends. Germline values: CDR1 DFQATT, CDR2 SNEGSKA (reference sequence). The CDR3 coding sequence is TGCAGTGCATCCAGGGTTAATCAGCCCCAGCATTTT. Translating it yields CSASRVNQPQHF.

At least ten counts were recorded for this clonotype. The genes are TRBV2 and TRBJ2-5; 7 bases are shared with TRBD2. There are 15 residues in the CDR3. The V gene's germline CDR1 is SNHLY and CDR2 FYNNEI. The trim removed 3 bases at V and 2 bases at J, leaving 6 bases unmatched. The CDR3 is CASSDRRESQETQYF. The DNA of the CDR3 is TGTGCCAGCAGTGATAGGCGGGAGAGTCAAGAGACCCAGTACTTC.

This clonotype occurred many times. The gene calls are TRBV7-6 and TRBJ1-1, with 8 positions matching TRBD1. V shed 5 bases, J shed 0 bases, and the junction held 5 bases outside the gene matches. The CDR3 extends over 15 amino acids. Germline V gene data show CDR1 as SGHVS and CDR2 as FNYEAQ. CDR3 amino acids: CASSAQGALNTEAFF. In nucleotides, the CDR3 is TGTGCCAGCAGCGCTCAGGGGGCTCTGAACACTGAAGCTTTCTTT.

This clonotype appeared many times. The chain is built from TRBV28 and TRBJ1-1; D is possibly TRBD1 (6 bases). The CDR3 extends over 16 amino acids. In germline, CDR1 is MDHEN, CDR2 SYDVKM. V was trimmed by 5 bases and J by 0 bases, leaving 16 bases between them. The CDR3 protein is CASSQPSRGMNTEAFF. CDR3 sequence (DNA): TGTGCCAGCAGTCAGCCATCCAGGGGCATGAACACTGAAGCTTTCTTT.

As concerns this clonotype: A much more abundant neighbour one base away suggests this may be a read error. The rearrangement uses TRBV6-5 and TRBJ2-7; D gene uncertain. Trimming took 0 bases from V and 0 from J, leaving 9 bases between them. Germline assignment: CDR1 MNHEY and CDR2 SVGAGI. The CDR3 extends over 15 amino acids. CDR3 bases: TGTGCCAGCAGTTACTCGCATAGAGACTCCTACGAGCAGTACTTC. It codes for CASSYSHRDSYEQYF.

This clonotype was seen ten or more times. This chain's CDR3 is CASSQDGSIYEQYF. CDR3 coding DNA: TGTGCCAGCAGCCAAGATGGCAGCATCTACGAGCAGTACTTC. The chain carries TRBV3-1 and TRBJ2-7, with no clear D. V was shortened by 0 bases and J by 3 bases, with 9 bases between the two germline ends. This CDR3 is 14 amino acids long. Germline lookup yields CDR1 LGHDT and CDR2 YNNKEL (reference sequence).

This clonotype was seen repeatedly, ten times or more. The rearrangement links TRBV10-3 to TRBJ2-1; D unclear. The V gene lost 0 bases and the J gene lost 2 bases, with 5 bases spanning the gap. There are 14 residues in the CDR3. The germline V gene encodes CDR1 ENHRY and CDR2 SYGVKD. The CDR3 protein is CAISESETYNEQFF. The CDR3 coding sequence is TGTGCCATCAGTGAGTCTGAAACCTACAATGAGCAGTTCTTC.

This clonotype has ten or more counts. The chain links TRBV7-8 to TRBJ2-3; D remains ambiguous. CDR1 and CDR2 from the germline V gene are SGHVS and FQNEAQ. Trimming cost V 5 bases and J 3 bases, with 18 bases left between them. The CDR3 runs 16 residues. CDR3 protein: CASSDRRMTGTDTQYF. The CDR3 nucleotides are TGTGCCAGCAGCGACCGACGGATGACCGGGACAGATACGCAGTATTTT.

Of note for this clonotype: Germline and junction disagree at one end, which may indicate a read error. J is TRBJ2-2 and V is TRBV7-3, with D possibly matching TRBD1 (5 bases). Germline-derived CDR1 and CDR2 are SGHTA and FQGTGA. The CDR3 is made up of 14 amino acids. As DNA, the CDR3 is TGTTCCAGCAGCATACAGGCAGGAAAGGAGGAGCTGTTTTTT. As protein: CSSSIQAGKEELFF.